This T cell receptor (beta chain) was documented in a study of T-cell memory formation after mild COVID-19. Whole-study context: Largely, TCR clusters stayed within a single donor.

Study-wide points: A balance of CD4 and CD8 characterized clones contracting day 15 to 85, whereas later expanders leaned CD4+. In pre-infection memory, a portion of responding clones appeared, which suggested that cross-reactive memory joined.

This clonotype was seen a few times. The antigen remains undetermined. This CDR3 is 15 amino acids long. J was trimmed by 6 bases and V by 5 bases; bases with no gene match: 8. The V gene's germline CDR1 is MNHEY and CDR2 SVGEGT. A 5'RACE reaction primed in the constant segment made cDNA libraries of TCR alpha and TCR beta, and these carried sample barcodes and UMIs. TCRdb passed the 5' RACE reads through MiXCR, listing each CDR3 protein once. The repertoire holds 550,000 to 600,000 distinct CDR3 sequences, with about 20% as singletons. This chain joins TRBV6-2 or TRBV6-3 and TRBJ2-7; 12 nucleotides match TRBD1. This sequence was found in an adult woman who had mild COVID-19 (a few samples of this study predate the infection). Cell type and time point are not known. The sequencing input was PBMCs or a T cell subset sorted from them (not recorded which). The CDR3 spells CASSAYGTGGREQYF. DNA of the CDR3: TGTGCCAGCAGTGCGTACGGGACAGGGGGCCGCGAGCAGTACTTC.